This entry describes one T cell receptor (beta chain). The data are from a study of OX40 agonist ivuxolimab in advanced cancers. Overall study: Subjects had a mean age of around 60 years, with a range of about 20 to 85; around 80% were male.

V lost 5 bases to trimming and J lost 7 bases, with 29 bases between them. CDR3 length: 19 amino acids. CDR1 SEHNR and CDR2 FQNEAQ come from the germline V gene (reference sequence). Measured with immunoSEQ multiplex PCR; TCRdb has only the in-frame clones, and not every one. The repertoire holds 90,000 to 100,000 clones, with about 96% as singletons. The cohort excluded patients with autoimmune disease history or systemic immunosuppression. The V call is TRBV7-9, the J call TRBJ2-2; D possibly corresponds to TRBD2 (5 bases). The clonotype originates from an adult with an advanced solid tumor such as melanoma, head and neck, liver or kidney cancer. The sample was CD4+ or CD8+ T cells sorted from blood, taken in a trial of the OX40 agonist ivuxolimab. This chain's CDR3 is CASSTEGPSGLPLGGELFF. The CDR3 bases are TGTGCCAGCAGCACAGAAGGGCCGAGTGGACTCCCACTTGGCGGGGAGCTGTTTTTT.